Included here is one T cell receptor beta chain sequence, with context. Its specificity is not known. The germline V gene encodes CDR1 SGHAT and CDR2 FQNNGV. The CDR3 length is 17 residues. J was trimmed by 0 bases and V by 6 bases; bases with no gene match: 8. These data belong to a study of T cell responses to AZD1222 COVID-19 vaccine. Points from the study as a whole: Donors were chiefly white British, with a greater number of females, and clonal diversity was perhaps underestimated. Spike-specific TCR breadth and depth rose after two AZD1222 doses. Per reports, nearly half of all spike-specific TCRs target regions that are unmutated in variants. The study identified only five to seven AZD1222 recipients as seropositive at baseline.

Libraries were prepared by immunoSEQ multiplex PCR; TCRdb keeps only in-frame clonotypes and omits some of them. The sample lists around 120,000 clones; roughly 92% were seen once. The material was peripheral blood, obtained 28 days after the second AZD1222 dose. The chain links TRBV11-2 to TRBJ2-1, with 10 bases aligning to TRBD2. The receptor was derived from an adult who received the AZD1222 COVID-19 vaccine. The CDR3 DNA reads as TGTGCCAGCAGGGGTAGCGGGGGGATAAGCTCCTACAATGAGCAGTTCTTC. It encodes CASRGSGGISSYNEQFF.